The rows below give T cell receptor beta chains drawn from one sample of a study of blood T cell repertoires in COVID-19. Libraries were prepared by immunoSEQ multiplex PCR; TCRdb keeps only in-frame clonotypes and omits some of them. The sample has around 170,000 clones, about four fifths seen once. The sample comprised peripheral blood. The receptors stem from a man between 65 and 85 years old who had recovered from COVID-19. CDR3s include the opening cysteine and the closing phenylalanine or tryptophan. Clone size is shown for a subset of rows, as once, few, many or a class of expanded clone.

CASSSMTGVAGETQYF,TRBV7-9,NA
CASSTGVRQPQHF,TRBV6-2/TRBV6-3,NA
CASSQVVTSGYEQYF,TRBV4-3,once
CASSTDRVTGANVLTF,TRBV28,NA
CASSLPGQQETQYF,TRBV5-4,NA
CAWSRDSLNQPQHF,TRBV30,NA
CAISGGSEQFF,TRBV10-3,NA
CASSQGAGGTDTQYF,TRBV4-1,NA
CASSQRTSGTTDTQYF,TRBV7-2,NA
CASSQDSRGFYGANVLTF,TRBV4-2,NA
CASSYTDRGQTQYF,TRBV6-2/TRBV6-3,NA
CASSVDPGPNTEAFF,TRBV9,once
CASSLGGATNEKLFF,TRBV5-1,NA
CAWSTGQPQHF,TRBV30,NA
CASSTRTGGNSPLHF,TRBV5-4,NA
CASSLLESGANVLTF,TRBV5-1,NA
CASSSGVKNIQYF,TRBV10-2,NA
CASSETGGSRNEQFF,TRBV9,NA
CASSQDLYADRGPEQFF,TRBV3-1/TRBV3-2,NA
CASSVTLNTEAFF,TRBV5-1,NA
CASSVGPDNEQFF,TRBV9,NA
CASSLVSAGTSGTDSYNEQFF,TRBV5-1,NA
CASSYSGAWGSYEQYF,TRBV6-5,NA
CASSLGGSGSTDTQYF,TRBV5-1,NA
CASTTPGDWANVLTF,TRBV19,NA
CASSPGQGASNYGYTF,TRBV5-1,NA
CASSPSQGAQVEQYF,TRBV7-9,NA
CASSLGLNQPQHF,TRBV5-6,NA
CASSPGAATNEKLFF,TRBV18,once
CASSLLPAGANNEQFF,TRBV28,NA
CASSPHRGDTQYF,TRBV18,NA
CASSQGTQETQYF,TRBV14,NA
CASSKAGATNEKLFF,TRBV7-9,NA
CASSLSLAGAADTQYF,TRBV5-5,NA
CASSAGTQETQYF,TRBV9,NA
CASSYSREGSYEQYF,TRBV6-5,NA
CASSEGAGGRTDTQYF,TRBV10-1,NA
CASTRDSLAYEQYF,TRBV6-5,NA
CASSVDGLAGVHEQFF,TRBV9,few
CASSGQGGTEAFF,TRBV7-3,NA
CASSYYPGGSGYTF,TRBV6-5,NA
CASSLEGLGNTIYF,TRBV9,few
CARSLEGPAGKNPHYEQYF,TRBV5-3,NA
CASREPPFGEYEQFF,TRBV7-7,NA
CASSLDGGRELIDIQYF,TRBV7-2,NA
CASSLGGLPSQYF,TRBV28,NA